Following are 8 T cell receptor beta chains from one sample sequenced in a study of CD8 T cells in ankylosing spondylitis. TCRdb processed the 5' RACE reads anew with MiXCR; each CDR3 protein has one entry. In the table there are approximately 17,000 distinct CDR3 sequences, 8% to 10% of which are singletons. Sequencing used blood. The source is a male donor with ankylosing spondylitis or in good health (not recorded which).

This clonotype was seen a few times. This chain uses TRBV29-1 with TRBJ2-1, with TRBD2 as a possible D gene (6 bases). Looked up from germline, CDR1 is SQVTM and CDR2 is ANQGSEA. The V end lost 7 bases, the J end lost 3 bases, and 10 bases lay between the germline ends. The CDR3 loop spans 12 amino acids. The CDR3 DNA reads TGCAGCGCACTCGGGGGCTACAATGAGCAGTTCTTC. The encoded protein is CSALGGYNEQFF.

This clonotype came up a few times. This rearrangement joins TRBV4-1 to TRBJ1-1, with D perhaps TRBD1 (6 bases). Trimming took off 0 bases at V and 3 bases at J, with 11 bases between the two ends. The CDR3 is made up of 15 amino acids. The germline CDR1 and CDR2 sequences are MGHRA and YSYEKL. The CDR3 sequence: CASSQDRGGDTEAFF. The DNA for the CDR3 is TGCGCCAGCAGCCAAGACAGGGGAGGGGACACTGAAGCTTTCTTT.

This clonotype was counted between two and nine times. The rearrangement links TRBV7-7 to TRBJ2-7; D remains ambiguous. This CDR3 has 13 amino acids. Germline V lookup: CDR1 SSHAT, CDR2 FNYEAQ (reference sequence). The CDR3 coding sequence is TGTTTACTCCCAGAGAAAAACTCCTACGAGCAGTACTTC. Protein: CLLPEKNSYEQYF.

The chain uses TRBV12-3 or TRBV12-4 and TRBJ2-1, with 10 bases fitting TRBD2. The length of the CDR3 is 15 residues. J lost 9 bases, V lost 5 bases, and 10 bases had no gene match. The CDR3 DNA reads as TGTGCCAGCAGTCTAATGACTAGCGGGTCGAGTGAGCAGTTCTTC. Its protein is CASSLMTSGSSEQFF.

This clonotype was seen at least ten times. The chain couples TRBV7-3 to TRBJ1-1; 7 bases align to TRBD1. Germline CDR1 is SGHTA and CDR2 is FQGTGA. After removal of 0 bases from V and 2 bases from J, the junction contained 3 bases not matched to a gene. The CDR3 runs to 15 residues. The CDR3 sequence: CASSLTGTVNTEAFF. The DNA of the CDR3 is TGTGCCAGCAGCTTAACTGGGACAGTCAACACTGAAGCTTTCTTT.

This clonotype was counted ten times or more. This chain joins TRBV12-3 or TRBV12-4 and TRBJ2-7, with D possibly TRBD2 on 5 matching bases. V shed 1 base and J shed 4 bases, with 5 bases lying between them. The CDR3 sequence is 12 residues long. CDR3 coding DNA: TGTGCCAGCAGTTTAGGGAGGTACGAGCAGTACTTC. Translation gives CASSLGRYEQYF.

The sample holds many counts of this clonotype. The rearrangement uses TRBV7-2 and TRBJ2-7, with D perhaps matching TRBD1 or TRBD2 (5 bases each). The germline CDR1 and CDR2 sequences are SGHTA and FQGNSA. V dropped 5 bases and J dropped 6 bases, with 17 bases sitting between them. The CDR3 consists of 14 residues. The CDR3, as DNA: TGTGCCAGCAGCCGGAAGGGACGTACCTCCGAGCAGTACTTC. Translating it yields CASSRKGRTSEQYF.

The chain combines TRBV20-1 with TRBJ2-2, with TRBD1 matching 7 bases. CDR1 is DFQATT and CDR2 is SNEGSKA in the germline V gene (reference sequence). The trim removed 3 bases at V and 8 bases at J, leaving 6 bases unmatched. The CDR3 has 13 amino acids. CDR3 bases: TGCAGTGCTAGGAAACCGGGACAGGGGGAGCTGTTTTTT. This codes for CSARKPGQGELFF.